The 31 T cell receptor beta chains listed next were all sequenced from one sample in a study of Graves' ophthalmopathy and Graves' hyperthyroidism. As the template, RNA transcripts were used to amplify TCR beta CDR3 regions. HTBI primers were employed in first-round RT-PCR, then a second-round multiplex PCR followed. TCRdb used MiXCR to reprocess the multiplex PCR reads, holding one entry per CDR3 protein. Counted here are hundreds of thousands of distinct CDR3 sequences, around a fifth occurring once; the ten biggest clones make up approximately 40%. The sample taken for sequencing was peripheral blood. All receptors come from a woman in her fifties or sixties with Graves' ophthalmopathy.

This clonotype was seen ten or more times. The CDR3 spells CSARDLRALRAYEQYF. CDR3 nucleotide sequence: TGCAGTGCTAGAGATCTTAGGGCCCTGAGGGCCTACGAGCAGTACTTC. The chain combines TRBV20-1 with TRBJ2-7, with a possible D match to TRBD2 (5 bases). CDR3 size: 16 residues. Germline-derived CDR1 and CDR2 are DFQATT and SNEGSKA (reference sequence). Trimming took off 0 bases at V and 2 bases at J, with 17 bases between the two ends.

The CDR3 region has the DNA TGTGCCAGCAGCTCACCAGCCGGGACAGGGAACACCGGGGAGCTGTTTTTT. Amino acid sequence: CASSSPAGTGNTGELFF. This chain connects TRBV11-1 to TRBJ2-2; 8 nucleotides line up with TRBD1. V shed 4 bases, J shed 1 base, and the junction held 8 bases outside the gene matches. Germline CDR1 is SGHAT and CDR2 is FQDESV (reference sequence). This CDR3 is built from 17 residues.

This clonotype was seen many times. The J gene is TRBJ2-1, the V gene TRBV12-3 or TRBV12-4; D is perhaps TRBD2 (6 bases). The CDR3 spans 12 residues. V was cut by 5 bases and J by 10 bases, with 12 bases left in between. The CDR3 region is CASSMTSKEQFF. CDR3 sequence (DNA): TGTGCCAGCAGTATGACTAGTAAGGAGCAGTTCTTC.

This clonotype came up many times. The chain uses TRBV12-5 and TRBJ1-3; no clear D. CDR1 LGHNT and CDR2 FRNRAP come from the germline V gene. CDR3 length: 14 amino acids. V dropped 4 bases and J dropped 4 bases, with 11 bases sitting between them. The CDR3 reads CASGSGMIGNTIYF. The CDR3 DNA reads TGTGCTAGTGGTTCTGGGATGATCGGAAACACCATATATTTT.

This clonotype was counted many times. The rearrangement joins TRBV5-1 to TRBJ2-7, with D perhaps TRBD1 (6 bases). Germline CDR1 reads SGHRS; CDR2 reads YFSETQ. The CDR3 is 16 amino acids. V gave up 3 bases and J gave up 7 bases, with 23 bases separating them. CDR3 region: CASSSGFATGGIEQYF. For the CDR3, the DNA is TGCGCCAGCAGCTCAGGGTTCGCGACAGGAGGAATTGAGCAGTACTTC.

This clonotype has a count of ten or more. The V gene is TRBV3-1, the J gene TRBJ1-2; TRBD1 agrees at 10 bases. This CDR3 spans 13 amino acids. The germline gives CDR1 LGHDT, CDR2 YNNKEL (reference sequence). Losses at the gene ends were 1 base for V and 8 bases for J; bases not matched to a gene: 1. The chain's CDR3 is CASSQGDRGGYTF. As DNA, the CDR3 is TGTGCCAGCAGCCAAGGGGACAGGGGCGGCTACACCTTC.

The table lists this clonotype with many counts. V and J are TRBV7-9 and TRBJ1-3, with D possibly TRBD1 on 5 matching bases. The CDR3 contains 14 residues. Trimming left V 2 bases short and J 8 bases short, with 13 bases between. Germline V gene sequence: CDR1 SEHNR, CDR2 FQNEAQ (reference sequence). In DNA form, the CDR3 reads TGTGCCAGCAGCTTACTCTCAGGGAGTGACACCATATATTTT. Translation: CASSLLSGSDTIYF.

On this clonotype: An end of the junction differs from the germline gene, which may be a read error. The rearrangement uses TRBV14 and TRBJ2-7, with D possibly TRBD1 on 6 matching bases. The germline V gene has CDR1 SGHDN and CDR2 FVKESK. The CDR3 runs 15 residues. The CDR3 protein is CVSSQVSGVGYEQYF. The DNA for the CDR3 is TGTGTCAGCAGCCAAGTTTCAGGGGTAGGGTACGAGCAGTACTTC.

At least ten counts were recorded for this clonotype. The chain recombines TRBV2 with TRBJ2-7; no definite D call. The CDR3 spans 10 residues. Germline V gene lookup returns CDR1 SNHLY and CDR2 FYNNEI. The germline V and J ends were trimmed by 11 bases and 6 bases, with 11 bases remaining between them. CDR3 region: CAVLSTEQYF. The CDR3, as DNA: TGTGCCGTCCTCAGTACCGAGCAGTACTTC.

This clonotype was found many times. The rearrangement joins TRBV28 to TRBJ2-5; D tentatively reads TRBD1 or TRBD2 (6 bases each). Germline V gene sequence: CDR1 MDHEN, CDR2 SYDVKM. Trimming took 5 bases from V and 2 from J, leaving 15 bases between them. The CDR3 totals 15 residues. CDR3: CASSAGGWRQETQYF. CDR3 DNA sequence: TGTGCCAGCAGTGCCGGGGGCTGGCGACAAGAGACCCAGTACTTC. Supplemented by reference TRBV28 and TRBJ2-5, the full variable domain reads DVKVTQSSRYLVKRTGEKVFLECVQDMDHENMFWYRQDPGLGLRLIYFSYDVKMKEKGDIPEGYSVSREKKERFSLILESASTNQTSMYLCASSAGGWRQETQYFGPGTRLLVL.

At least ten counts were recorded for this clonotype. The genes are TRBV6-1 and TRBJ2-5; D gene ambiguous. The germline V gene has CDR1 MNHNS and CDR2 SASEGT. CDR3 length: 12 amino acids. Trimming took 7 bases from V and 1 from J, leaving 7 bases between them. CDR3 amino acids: CASKLAQETQYF. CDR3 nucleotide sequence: TGTGCCAGCAAGTTGGCCCAAGAGACCCAGTACTTC.

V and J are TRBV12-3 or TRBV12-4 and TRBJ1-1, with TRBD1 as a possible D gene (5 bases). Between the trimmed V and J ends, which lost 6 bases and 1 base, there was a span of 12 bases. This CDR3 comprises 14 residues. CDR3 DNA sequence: TGTGCCAGCAGACCCGGGACGGCGAACACTGAAGCTTTCTTT. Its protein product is CASRPGTANTEAFF.

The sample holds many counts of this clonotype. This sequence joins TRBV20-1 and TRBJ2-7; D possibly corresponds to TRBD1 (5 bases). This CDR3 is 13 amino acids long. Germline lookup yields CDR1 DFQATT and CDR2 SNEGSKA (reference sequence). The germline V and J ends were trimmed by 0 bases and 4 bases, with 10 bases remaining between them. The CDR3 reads CSARDFKGYEQYF. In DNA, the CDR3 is TGCAGTGCTAGAGATTTTAAGGGGTACGAGCAGTACTTC.

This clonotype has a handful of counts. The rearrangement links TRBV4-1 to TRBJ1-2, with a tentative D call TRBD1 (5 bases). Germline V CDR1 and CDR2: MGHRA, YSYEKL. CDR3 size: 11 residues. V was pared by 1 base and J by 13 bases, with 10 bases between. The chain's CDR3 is CASSQAGIVTF. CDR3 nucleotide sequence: TGCGCCAGCAGCCAAGCAGGGATAGTCACCTTC.

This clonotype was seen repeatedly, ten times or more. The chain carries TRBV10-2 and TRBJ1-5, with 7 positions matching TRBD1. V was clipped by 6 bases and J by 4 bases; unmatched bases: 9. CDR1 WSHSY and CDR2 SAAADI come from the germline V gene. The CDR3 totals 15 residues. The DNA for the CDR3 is TGCGCCAGCAGCGACAGGGAGGAGGAAAATCAGCCCCAGCATTTT. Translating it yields CASSDREEENQPQHF.

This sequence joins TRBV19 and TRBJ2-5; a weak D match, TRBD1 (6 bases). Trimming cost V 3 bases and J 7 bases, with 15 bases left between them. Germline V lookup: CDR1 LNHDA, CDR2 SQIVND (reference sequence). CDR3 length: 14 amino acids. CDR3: CASSINRATGTQYF. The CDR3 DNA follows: TGTGCCAGTAGTATTAACAGGGCCACGGGGACCCAGTACTTC.

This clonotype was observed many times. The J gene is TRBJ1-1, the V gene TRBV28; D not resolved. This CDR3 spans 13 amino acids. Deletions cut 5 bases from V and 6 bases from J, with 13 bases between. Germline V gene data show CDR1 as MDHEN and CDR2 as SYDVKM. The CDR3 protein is CASSLEIPAEAFF. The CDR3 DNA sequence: TGTGCCAGCAGTCTAGAAATACCGGCTGAAGCTTTCTTT.

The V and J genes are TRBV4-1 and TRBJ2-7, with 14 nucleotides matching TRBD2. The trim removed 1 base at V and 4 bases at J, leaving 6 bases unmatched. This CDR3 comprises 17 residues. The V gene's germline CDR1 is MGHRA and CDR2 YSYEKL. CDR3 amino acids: CASSQAGTSGSIYEQYF. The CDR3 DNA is TGCGCCAGCAGCCAAGCCGGGACTAGCGGGAGTATTTACGAGCAGTACTTC.

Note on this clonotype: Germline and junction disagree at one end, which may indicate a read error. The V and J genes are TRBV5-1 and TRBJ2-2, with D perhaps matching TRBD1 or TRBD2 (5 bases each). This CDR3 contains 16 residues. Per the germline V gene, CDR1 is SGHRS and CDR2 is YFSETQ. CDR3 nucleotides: TGCGCCAGCAGCCGGTTGGGGATCGCGGACACCGGGAAGCTGTTTTTT. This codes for CASSRLGIADTGKLFF.

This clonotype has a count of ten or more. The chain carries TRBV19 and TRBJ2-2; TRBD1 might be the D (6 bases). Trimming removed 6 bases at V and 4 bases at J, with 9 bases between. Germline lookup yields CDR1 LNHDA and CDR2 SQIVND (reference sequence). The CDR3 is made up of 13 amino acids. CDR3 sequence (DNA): TGTGCCAGTAGGGACAGACTCACCGGGGAGCTGTTTTTT. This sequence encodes CASRDRLTGELFF.

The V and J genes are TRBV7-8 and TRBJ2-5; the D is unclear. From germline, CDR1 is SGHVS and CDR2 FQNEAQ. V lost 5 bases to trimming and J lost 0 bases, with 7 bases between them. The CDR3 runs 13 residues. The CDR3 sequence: CASSLRDQETQYF. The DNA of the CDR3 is TGTGCCAGCAGCCTCCGGGACCAAGAGACCCAGTACTTC. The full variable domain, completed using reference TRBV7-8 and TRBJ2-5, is GAGVSQSPRYKVAKRGQDVALRCDPISGHVSLFWYQQALGQGPEFLTYFQNEAQLDKSGLPSDRFFAERPEGSVSTLKIQRTQQEDSAVYLCASSLRDQETQYFGPGTRLLVL.

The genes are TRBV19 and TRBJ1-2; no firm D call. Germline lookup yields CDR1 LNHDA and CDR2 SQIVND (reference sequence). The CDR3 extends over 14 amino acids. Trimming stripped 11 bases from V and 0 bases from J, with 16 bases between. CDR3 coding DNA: TGTGCCTGGAGTGTACGAAGGTCTAACTATGGCTACACCTTC. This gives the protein CAWSVRRSNYGYTF.

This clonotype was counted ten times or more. The DNA for the CDR3 is TGTGCCAGCAGCAAACAGGGGTCCGATTACGAGCAGTACTTC. Its translation: CASSKQGSDYEQYF. The chain links TRBV7-9 to TRBJ2-7, with 7 bases matching TRBD1. Trimming took 5 bases from V and 4 from J; bases not matched to a gene: 8. From germline, CDR1 is SEHNR and CDR2 FQNEAQ (reference sequence). There are 14 residues in the CDR3.

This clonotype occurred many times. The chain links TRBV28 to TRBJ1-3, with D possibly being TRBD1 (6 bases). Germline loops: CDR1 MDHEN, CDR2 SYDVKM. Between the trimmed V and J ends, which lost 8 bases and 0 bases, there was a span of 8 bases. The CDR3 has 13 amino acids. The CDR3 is CASEDSSGNTIYF. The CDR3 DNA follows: TGTGCCAGCGAGGACAGCTCTGGAAACACCATATATTTT. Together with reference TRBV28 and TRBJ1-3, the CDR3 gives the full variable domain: DVKVTQSSRYLVKRTGEKVFLECVQDMDHENMFWYRQDPGLGLRLIYFSYDVKMKEKGDIPEGYSVSREKKERFSLILESASTNQTSMYLCASEDSSGNTIYFGEGSWLTVV.

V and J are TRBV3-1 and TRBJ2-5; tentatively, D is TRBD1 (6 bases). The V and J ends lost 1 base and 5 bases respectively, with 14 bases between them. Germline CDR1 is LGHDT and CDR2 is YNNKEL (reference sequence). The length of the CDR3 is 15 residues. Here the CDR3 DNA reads TGTGCCAGCAGCCAAGTGGCACAGGGCGGGGAGACCCAGTACTTC. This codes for CASSQVAQGGETQYF.

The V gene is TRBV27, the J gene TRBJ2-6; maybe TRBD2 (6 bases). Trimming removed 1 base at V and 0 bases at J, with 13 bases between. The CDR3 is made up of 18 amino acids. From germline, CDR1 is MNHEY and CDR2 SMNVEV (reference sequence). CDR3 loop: CASSLLAGSHSGANVLTF. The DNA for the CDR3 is TGTGCCAGCAGTTTATTGGCGGGATCCCACTCTGGGGCCAACGTCCTGACTTTC.

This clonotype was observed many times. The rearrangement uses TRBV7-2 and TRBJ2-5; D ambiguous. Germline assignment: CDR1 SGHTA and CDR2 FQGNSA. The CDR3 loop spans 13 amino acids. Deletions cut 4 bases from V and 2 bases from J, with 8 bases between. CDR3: CASSSSHQETQYF. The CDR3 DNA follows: TGTGCCAGCAGCTCCTCCCATCAAGAGACCCAGTACTTC. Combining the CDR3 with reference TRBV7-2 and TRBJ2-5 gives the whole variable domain GAGVSQSPSNKVTEKGKDVELRCDPISGHTALYWYRQSLGQGLEFLIYFQGNSAPDKSGLPSDRFSAERTGGSVSTLTIQRTQQEDSAVYLCASSSSHQETQYFGPGTRLLVL.

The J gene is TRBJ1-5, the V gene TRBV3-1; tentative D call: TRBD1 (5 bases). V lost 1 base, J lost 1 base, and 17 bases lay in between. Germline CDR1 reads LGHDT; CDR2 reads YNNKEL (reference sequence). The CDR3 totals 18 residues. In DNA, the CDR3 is TGTGCCAGCAGCCAAGGATCGTGGGGGGGAACCAGCAATCAGCCCCAGCATTTT. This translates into CASSQGSWGGTSNQPQHF.

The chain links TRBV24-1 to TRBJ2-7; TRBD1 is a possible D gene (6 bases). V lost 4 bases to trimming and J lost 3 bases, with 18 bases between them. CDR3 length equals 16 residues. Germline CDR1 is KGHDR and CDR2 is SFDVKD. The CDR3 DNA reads TGTGCCACCAGTGAACAGACAGGCCCAGCCGACTACGAGCAGTACTTC. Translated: CATSEQTGPADYEQYF.

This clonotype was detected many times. CDR3 coding DNA: TGTGCCAGCAGCTTTACTTCCAGGACAGAGGAAGGCTACACCTTC. Translation: CASSFTSRTEEGYTF. V gene TRBV11-1 combines with J gene TRBJ1-2, with D possibly matching TRBD1 (6 bases). V was trimmed by 3 bases and J by 8 bases, leaving 19 bases between them. The CDR3 is made up of 15 amino acids. The germline CDR1 and CDR2 sequences are SGHAT and FQDESV (reference sequence).

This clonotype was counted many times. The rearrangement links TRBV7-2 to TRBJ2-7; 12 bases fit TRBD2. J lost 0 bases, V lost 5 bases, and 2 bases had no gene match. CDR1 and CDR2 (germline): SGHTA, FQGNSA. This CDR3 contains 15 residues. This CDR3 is CASSQLAGGSYEQYF. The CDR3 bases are TGTGCCAGCAGCCAACTAGCGGGGGGCTCCTACGAGCAGTACTTC.